These T cell receptor beta chains were read from a single sample in a study of CD8 T cells in ankylosing spondylitis. Each CDR3 protein gets one entry after TCRdb re-called the 5' RACE reads with MiXCR. The data show around 490,000 distinct CDR3 sequences, with less than 6% seen just once and under 4.5% held by the top ten. The sequenced material came from blood, either unsorted or a sorted T cell fraction (not recorded which). The origin of the receptors is a male donor with ankylosing spondylitis. Each CDR3 is given with its conserved first and last residue. The order of the fields is V gene, J gene, clone size, D gene, CDR3 protein, CDR3 DNA. The D gene is left open where the match is weak. Rows give clone size only sometimes, using once, few, many, or a class for an expanded clone.

V gene: TRBV20-1
J gene: TRBJ1-5
clone size: few
D gene: -
CDR3 protein: CSARDYRQTNQPQHF
CDR3 DNA: TGCAGTGCTAGAGATTACCGACAGACCAATCAGCCCCAGCATTTT

V gene: TRBV2
J gene: TRBJ1-1
clone size: many
D gene: -
CDR3 protein: CATRTGGWTEAFF
CDR3 DNA: TGTGCCACTAGGACGGGGGGGTGGACTGAAGCTTTCTTT

V gene: TRBV4-1
J gene: TRBJ1-4
clone size: many
D gene: TRBD1
CDR3 protein: CASSRVGTGDEKLFF
CDR3 DNA: TGCGCCAGCAGCCGGGTTGGGACAGGGGATGAAAAACTGTTTTTT

V gene: TRBV12-3/TRBV12-4
J gene: TRBJ2-7
clone size: many
D gene: TRBD2
CDR3 protein: CASSNQGLARYEQYF
CDR3 DNA: TGTGCCAGCTCAAATCAGGGACTAGCTCGCTACGAGCAGTACTTC

V gene: TRBV5-1
J gene: TRBJ1-4
clone size: many
D gene: -
CDR3 protein: CASSPLRGSEKLFF
CDR3 DNA: TGCGCCAGCAGCCCTTTACGGGGGAGTGAAAAACTGTTTTTT

V gene: TRBV4-3
J gene: TRBJ1-5
clone size: many
D gene: -
CDR3 protein: CASSQDHIGPQHF
CDR3 DNA: TGCGCCAGCAGCCAAGACCATATTGGGCCCCAGCATTTT

V gene: TRBV7-2
J gene: TRBJ2-7
clone size: -
D gene: -
CDR3 protein: CASSLGLGSSYEQYF
CDR3 DNA: TGTGCCAGCAGCTTAGGGTTGGGCAGCTCCTACGAGCAGTACTTC

V gene: TRBV29-1
J gene: TRBJ2-2
clone size: many
D gene: -
CDR3 protein: CSVRAGSNTGELFF
CDR3 DNA: TGCAGCGTTAGGGCCGGATCGAACACCGGGGAGCTGTTTTTT

V gene: TRBV5-1
J gene: TRBJ2-7
clone size: few
D gene: TRBD2
CDR3 protein: CASSLGGGFYEQYF
CDR3 DNA: TGCGCCAGCAGCTTGGGGGGGGGTTTCTACGAGCAGTACTTC

V gene: TRBV12-3/TRBV12-4
J gene: TRBJ2-1
clone size: many
D gene: -
CDR3 protein: CASSTGRQFF
CDR3 DNA: TGTGCCAGCAGTACGGGACGCCAGTTCTTC

V gene: TRBV20-1
J gene: TRBJ2-1
clone size: many
D gene: TRBD2
CDR3 protein: CSASAPTSGMYEQFF
CDR3 DNA: TGCAGTGCTAGTGCTCCTACTAGCGGGATGTACGAGCAGTTCTTC

V gene: TRBV4-3
J gene: TRBJ2-5
clone size: many
D gene: -
CDR3 protein: CASSQVGRETQYF
CDR3 DNA: TGCGCCAGCAGCCAAGTTGGCAGAGAGACCCAGTACTTC

V gene: TRBV27
J gene: TRBJ2-5
clone size: many
D gene: TRBD2
CDR3 protein: CASRIAGGRKTQYF
CDR3 DNA: TGTGCCAGCAGAATAGCGGGGGGCAGGAAGACCCAGTACTTC

V gene: TRBV10-3
J gene: TRBJ1-2
clone size: many
D gene: -
CDR3 protein: CAISGSPGNGYTF
CDR3 DNA: TGTGCCATCAGTGGATCCCCGGGGAATGGCTACACCTTC